This TCR beta chain was observed in a study of shared clonotypes between healthy human individuals. With 6 bases removed from V and 5 bases from J, the gap between germline ends came to 19 bases. The CDR3 extends over 15 amino acids. From germline, CDR1 is LNHDA and CDR2 SQIVND (reference sequence). The table came from immunoSEQ multiplex PCR; TCRdb's copy has only in-frame clones and leaves some out. This table holds 2 million to 3 million clones, approximately 93% found once. This clone appeared a single time. The sequencing input was naive CD4+ T cells from PBMCs. Subset indicated: CD45RA+ positively selected. J is TRBJ2-5 and V is TRBV19; either TRBD1 or TRBD2 may fit D (5 bases each). The receptor's source is a man between 18 and 29 years old in good health. Some clones in this sample may be carry-over from other donors' samples. The CDR3 sequence is CASSSPGDRKETQYF. DNA for the CDR3: TGTGCCAGTAGCAGCCCCGGGGACCGAAAGGAGACCCAGTACTTC.